The clone carrying this TCR beta chain was picked up many times. The antigen is undetermined. The data stem from a study of breast tumors, draining lymph nodes, adjacent tissues. TCRdb redid the calling of the multiplex PCR reads with MiXCR, one entry per CDR3 protein. The sample shows approximately 130,000 distinct CDR3 sequences, around 20% of them seen only once. Germline values: CDR1 SGDLS, CDR2 YYNGEE. Trimming took off 3 bases at V and 0 bases at J, with 16 bases between the two ends. This CDR3 is 16 amino acids long. Study conclusions and caveats: Tumors had less TCR diversity than lymph nodes, more than nontumor tissue. Data only fit, rather than demonstrated, lymph node origin of most tumor T cells. Data fit most tumor T cells coming from lymph node, expanding in tumor.

Samples came from axillary lymph nodes draining the breast cancer. The TCR originated in a female donor with breast cancer. Some clones in this sample may be carry-over from other donors' samples. Input material: axillary lymph node tissue. This sequence joins TRBV9 and TRBJ2-7; D is undetermined. Here the CDR3 DNA reads TGTGCCAGCAGCGCTACTCCCTCGCAAACCTCCTACGAGCAGTACTTC. This sequence encodes CASSATPSQTSYEQYF.